The source of this TCR beta chain is a study of TIL therapy for anti-PD-1-resistant metastatic lung cancer. The libraries were made with immunoSEQ v3. Profiled with immunoSEQ multiplex PCR; TCRdb holds only in-frame clones, not every one. Seen here are about 32,000 clones, 74% observed once, and the top ten hold 2.5% to 3%. Time point described: pre-treatment sample, taken before nivolumab and TIL therapy. CDR3 length: 13 amino acids. V gave up 1 base and J gave up 4 bases, with 8 bases separating them. The germline V gene has CDR1 SGHVS and CDR2 FQNEAQ. The clonotype originates from a woman aged 30 to 85 with non-small cell lung cancer. This chain links TRBV7-8 with TRBJ2-7; D not certain. The sequenced sample was blood, obtained at baseline. The CDR3 is CASSLVAWYEQYF. The CDR3 coding sequence is TGTGCCAGCAGCTTAGTTGCTTGGTACGAGCAGTACTTC.